The next 5 T cell receptor beta chains were all read from a single sample in a study of T cells in Graves' hyperthyroidism and ophthalmopathy. The CDR3 regions of TCR beta were amplified from RNA transcripts. The primer set for the first-round RT-PCR of the TCR CDR3 was HTBI. TCRdb fed the multiplex PCR reads into MiXCR, producing one record per CDR3 protein. Among about 350,000 distinct CDR3 sequences, 14% were seen once, and the ten largest hold under 30%. The sequencing sample was made of blood. The receptors originated from a woman aged 25 to 45 with Graves' hyperthyroidism.

This clonotype appeared many times. The J gene is TRBJ2-7, the V gene TRBV7-2, with 8 bases lining up with TRBD2. The germline gives CDR1 SGHTA, CDR2 FQGNSA. The length of the CDR3 is 14 residues. V shed 5 bases, J shed 8 bases, and the junction held 11 bases outside the gene matches. CDR3 in amino acids: CASSHSGAQRKQYF. The CDR3 nucleotides read TGTGCCAGCAGCCATAGCGGGGCCCAGCGTAAGCAGTACTTC.

The J gene is TRBJ2-1, the V gene TRBV7-9, with D perhaps matching TRBD1 or TRBD2 (5 bases each). Trimming cost V 2 bases and J 7 bases, with 18 bases left between them. Germline CDR1 SEHNR, CDR2 FQNEAQ (reference sequence). This CDR3 spans 16 amino acids. This chain's CDR3 is CASSLRRGQGLNEQFF. The CDR3 nucleotides are TGTGCCAGCAGCTTACGCCGGGGTCAGGGCTTGAATGAGCAGTTCTTC.

The CDR3 spells CASSMRRIGLGNEKLFF. The CDR3 DNA sequence: TGTGCCAGTAGTATGCGGAGGATCGGGCTGGGTAATGAAAAACTGTTTTTT. This chain links TRBV19 with TRBJ1-4; D gene unclear. CDR3 length equals 17 residues. Germline assignment: CDR1 LNHDA and CDR2 SQIVND (reference sequence). Trimming shortened V by 3 bases and J by 4 bases, and 18 bases separated the two germline ends.

In its sample, this clonotype was seen many times. The genes are TRBV12-3 or TRBV12-4 and TRBJ2-7, with a weak D call TRBD2 (5 bases). The CDR3 runs 15 residues. V gave up 3 bases and J gave up 0 bases, with 12 bases separating them. The CDR3 loop reads CASSFGLFSSYEQYF. CDR3 coding DNA: TGTGCCAGCAGTTTTGGACTCTTCAGCTCCTACGAGCAGTACTTC.

This clonotype was seen repeatedly, ten times or more. The chain joins TRBV28 to TRBJ1-5; possible D gene TRBD1, 5 bases. Germline-derived CDR1 and CDR2 are MDHEN and SYDVKM. V lost 5 bases and J lost 1, with 18 bases in between. The CDR3 is 17 amino acids. CDR3 amino acids: CASSIAGARGSNQPQHF. The CDR3 coding sequence is TGTGCCAGCAGTATAGCCGGGGCTCGAGGAAGCAATCAGCCCCAGCATTTT.